Shown below are 15 T cell receptor beta chains from a single sample sequenced in a study of blood T cell repertoires in COVID-19. The repertoire was sequenced with immunoSEQ multiplex PCR; TCRdb's copy has only in-frame clones and lacks some. The sample lists about 140,000 clones, over 75% occurring once. The sequenced sample consisted of peripheral blood. Receptor source: a man aged 55 to 70 with active or convalescent COVID-19.

The chain recombines TRBV11-2 with TRBJ1-1; D is perhaps TRBD1 (5 bases). The CDR3 is 15 residues long. V gave up 5 bases and J gave up 1 base, with 14 bases separating them. Per the germline V gene, CDR1 is SGHAT and CDR2 is FQNNGV. CDR3 sequence reads: CASSPLDRENTEAFF. The CDR3 DNA follows: TGTGCCAGCAGCCCCCTCGACAGAGAGAACACTGAAGCTTTCTTT.

The chain has TRBV5-6 and TRBJ2-6, with a weak D call TRBD2 (5 bases). CDR1 SGHDT and CDR2 YYEEEE come from the germline V gene. V was cut by 4 bases and J by 0 bases, with 14 bases left in between. This CDR3 contains 17 residues. For the CDR3, the DNA is TGTGCCAGCAGCGCCCGGGGTTGGGGCTCTGGGGCCAACGTCCTGACTTTC. Its translation is CASSARGWGSGANVLTF.

The rearrangement uses TRBV5-1 and TRBJ1-4, with TRBD1 matching 9 bases. CDR1 and CDR2 (germline): SGHRS, YFSETQ. Unmatched junction bases numbered 9, after V lost 4 bases and J lost 5 bases. There are 16 residues in the CDR3. CDR3 protein: CASSGGPGTGNEKLFF. The CDR3 bases are TGCGCCAGCAGCGGGGGCCCCGGGACAGGGAATGAAAAACTGTTTTTT.

This clone has a single count. The chain combines TRBV6-1 with TRBJ1-4; D is unresolved. Per the germline V gene, CDR1 is MNHNS and CDR2 is SASEGT. CDR3 length: 13 residues. V lost 1 base and J 8 bases, leaving 8 bases between the germline ends. The CDR3 nucleotides are TGTGCCAGCAGTGAAGTCCCATCAGAAAAACTGTTTTTT. Protein sequence: CASSEVPSEKLFF.

The chain joins TRBV28 to TRBJ1-4, with 8 bases that match TRBD1. This CDR3 has 15 residues. The junction had 7 bases not matched to a gene; V was cut back by 6 bases and J by 4 bases. The germline V gene has CDR1 MDHEN and CDR2 SYDVKM. This CDR3 is CASSSVTGVNEKLFF. In DNA, the CDR3 is TGTGCCAGCAGCTCCGTGACAGGGGTTAATGAAAAACTGTTTTTT.

The chain couples TRBV29-1 to TRBJ2-2, with 9 nucleotides matching TRBD1. Trimming cost V 6 bases and J 1 base; bases outside gene matches: 6. CDR3 length: 15 residues. The germline V gene encodes CDR1 SQVTM and CDR2 ANQGSEA. The CDR3 coding sequence is TGCAGCGTAACAGGGGGCTTTAGGAACACCGGGGAGCTGTTTTTT. This codes for CSVTGGFRNTGELFF.

J is TRBJ2-6 and V is TRBV3-1 (or the pseudogene TRBV3-2); 10 nucleotides agree with TRBD2. Unmatched junction bases numbered 12, after V lost 4 bases and J lost 0 bases. Germline lookup yields CDR1 LGHDT and CDR2 YNNKEL (reference sequence). The CDR3 is 20 residues long. This CDR3 reads CASSPWTSGDRVSGANVLTF. In DNA form, the CDR3 reads TGTGCCAGCAGCCCATGGACTAGCGGAGATAGAGTCTCTGGGGCCAACGTCCTGACTTTC.

This chain connects TRBV2 to TRBJ1-1; maybe TRBD1 (6 bases). This CDR3 contains 14 residues. CDR1 is SNHLY and CDR2 is FYNNEI in the germline V gene. Trimming took off 6 bases at V and 0 bases at J, with 11 bases between the two ends. The CDR3 sequence is CASSRDILNTEAFF. For the CDR3, the DNA is TGTGCCAGCAGCAGGGACATCCTGAACACTGAAGCTTTCTTT.

The chain uses TRBV18 and TRBJ2-6, with D tentatively TRBD1 (6 bases). The CDR3 contains 16 residues. V was shortened by 4 bases and J by 4 bases, with 14 bases between the two germline ends. Germline CDR1 and CDR2: KGHSH and LQKENI. CDR3 bases: TGTGCCAGCTCACAACCGGACAGATCCGGGGCCAACGTCCTGACTTTC. Translating gives CASSQPDRSGANVLTF.

This clone was seen a few times. The chain is built from TRBV19 and TRBJ1-1; D is unresolved. This CDR3 spans 14 amino acids. Germline assignment: CDR1 LNHDA and CDR2 SQIVND (reference sequence). V gave up 5 bases and J gave up 1 base, with 11 bases separating them. The CDR3 here is CASSLARPNTEAFF. The CDR3 DNA is TGTGCCAGTAGTTTAGCCAGGCCGAACACTGAAGCTTTCTTT.

This clone was seen only a few times. The CDR3 bases are TGCAGTGCTAGTGGGGCGGACACTTTACTCTACGAGCAGTACTTC. It yields the protein CSASGADTLLYEQYF. V is TRBV20-1 and J is TRBJ2-7; tentative D call: TRBD1 (5 bases). This CDR3 region has 15 residues. V was clipped by 3 bases and J by 3 bases, with 18 bases between them. CDR1 and CDR2 from the germline V gene are DFQATT and SNEGSKA (reference sequence).

This chain joins TRBV7-2 and TRBJ2-7; the D is unclear. Trimming cost V 4 bases and J 3 bases, with 13 bases left between them. This CDR3 is built from 14 residues. CDR1 is SGHTA and CDR2 is FQGNSA in the germline V gene. The CDR3 bases are TGTGCCAGCAGCTCCACCTCAGGCCGCTACGAGCAGTACTTC. As protein: CASSSTSGRYEQYF.

This sequence joins TRBV27 and TRBJ2-1; TRBD2 matches 11 bases. The V gene's germline CDR1 is MNHEY and CDR2 SMNVEV (reference sequence). V shed 5 bases, J shed 7 bases, and the junction held 7 bases outside the gene matches. The CDR3 consists of 15 residues. CDR3 bases: TGTGCCAGCAGTCATACTAGCGGGAGCAGGAATGAGCAGTTCTTC. It encodes CASSHTSGSRNEQFF.

This clone was detected once. The chain carries TRBV7-9 and TRBJ1-2; the D gene is possibly TRBD1 (5 bases). Trimming shortened V by 1 base and J by 10 bases, and 13 bases separated the two germline ends. In germline, CDR1 is SEHNR, CDR2 FQNEAQ (reference sequence). This CDR3 is 13 amino acids long. The CDR3 DNA sequence: TGTGCCAGCAGCTTAGAAGTCGCCAGGGACTACACCTTC. As protein: CASSLEVARDYTF.

The chain links TRBV24-1 to TRBJ2-1; 9 positions match TRBD2. The J segment lost 3 bases and the V segment lost 7 bases, leaving 6 bases of the junction unmatched. CDR3 length: 15 residues. Germline V gene data show CDR1 as KGHDR and CDR2 as SFDVKD. CDR3 nucleotides: TGTGCCACCAGCCGGCCTAGCGGGGACTACAATGAGCAGTTCTTC. Its translation: CATSRPSGDYNEQFF.